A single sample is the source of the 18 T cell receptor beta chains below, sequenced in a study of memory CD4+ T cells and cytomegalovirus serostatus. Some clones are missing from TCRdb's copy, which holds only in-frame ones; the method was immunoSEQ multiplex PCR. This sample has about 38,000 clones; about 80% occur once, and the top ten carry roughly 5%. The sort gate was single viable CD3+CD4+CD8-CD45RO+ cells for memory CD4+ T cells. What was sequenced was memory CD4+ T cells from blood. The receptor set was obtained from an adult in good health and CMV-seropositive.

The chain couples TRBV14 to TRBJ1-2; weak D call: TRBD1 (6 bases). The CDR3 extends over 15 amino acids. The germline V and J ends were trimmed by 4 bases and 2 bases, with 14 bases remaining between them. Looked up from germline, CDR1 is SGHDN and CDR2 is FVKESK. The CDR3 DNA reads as TGTGCCAGCAGCCGAGACCACAGGGAGAACTATGGCTACACCTTC. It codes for CASSRDHRENYGYTF.

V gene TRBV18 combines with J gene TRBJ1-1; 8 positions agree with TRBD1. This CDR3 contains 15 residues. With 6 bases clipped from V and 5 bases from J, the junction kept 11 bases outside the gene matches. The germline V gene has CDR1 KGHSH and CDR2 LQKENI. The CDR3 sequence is CASSARQGTATEAFF. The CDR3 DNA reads TGTGCCAGCTCCGCTAGACAGGGGACCGCGACTGAAGCTTTCTTT.

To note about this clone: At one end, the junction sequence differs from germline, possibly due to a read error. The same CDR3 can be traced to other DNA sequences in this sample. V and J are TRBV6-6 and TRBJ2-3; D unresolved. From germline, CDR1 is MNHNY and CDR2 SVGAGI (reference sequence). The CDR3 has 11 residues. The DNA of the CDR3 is TGTGCCAGCATAAGGCGCGATACACAGTATTTT. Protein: CASIRRDTQYF.

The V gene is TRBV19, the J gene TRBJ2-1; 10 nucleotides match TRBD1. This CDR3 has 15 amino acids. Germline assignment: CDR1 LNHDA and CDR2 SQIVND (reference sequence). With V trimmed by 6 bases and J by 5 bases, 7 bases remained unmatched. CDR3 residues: CASRGLGTGDNEQFF. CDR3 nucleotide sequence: TGTGCCAGTAGGGGCCTGGGGACAGGGGACAATGAGCAGTTCTTC.

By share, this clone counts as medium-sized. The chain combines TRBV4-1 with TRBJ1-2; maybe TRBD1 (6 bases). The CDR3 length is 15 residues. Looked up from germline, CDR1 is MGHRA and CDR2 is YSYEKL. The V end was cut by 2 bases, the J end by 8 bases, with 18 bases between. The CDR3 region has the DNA TGCGCCAGCAGCCAACTACGGACAGTCCAAGGAGGCTACACCTTC. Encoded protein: CASSQLRTVQGGYTF.

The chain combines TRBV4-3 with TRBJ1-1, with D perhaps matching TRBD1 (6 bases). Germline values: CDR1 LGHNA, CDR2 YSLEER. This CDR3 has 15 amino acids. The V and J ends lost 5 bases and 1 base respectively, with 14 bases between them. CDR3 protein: CASSFTTGRNTEAFF. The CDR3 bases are TGCGCCAGCAGCTTCACGACAGGTCGGAACACTGAAGCTTTCTTT.

The CDR3 sequence is CASSLAVAGTEAFF. The DNA of the CDR3 is TGCGCCAGCAGCTTGGCGGTCGCGGGAACTGAAGCTTTCTTT. This rearrangement joins TRBV5-1 to TRBJ1-1, with D unclear. V gave up 0 bases and J gave up 5 bases, with 11 bases separating them. Germline V lookup: CDR1 SGHRS, CDR2 YFSETQ. The CDR3 runs 14 residues.

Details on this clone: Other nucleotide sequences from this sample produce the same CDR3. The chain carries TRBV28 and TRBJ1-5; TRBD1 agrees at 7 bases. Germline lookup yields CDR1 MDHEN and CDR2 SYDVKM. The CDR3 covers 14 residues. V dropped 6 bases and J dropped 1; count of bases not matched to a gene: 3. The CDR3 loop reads CASSSGQSNQPQHF. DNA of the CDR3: TGTGCCAGCAGCTCGGGACAGAGCAATCAGCCCCAGCATTTT.

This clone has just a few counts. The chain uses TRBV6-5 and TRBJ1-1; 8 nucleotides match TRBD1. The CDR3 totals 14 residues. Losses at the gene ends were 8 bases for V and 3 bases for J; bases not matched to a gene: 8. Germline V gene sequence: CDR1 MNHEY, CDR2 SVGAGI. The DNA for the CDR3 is TGTGCCAGCGGACAGGGAGTTAGGGACACTGAAGCTTTCTTT. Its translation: CASGQGVRDTEAFF.

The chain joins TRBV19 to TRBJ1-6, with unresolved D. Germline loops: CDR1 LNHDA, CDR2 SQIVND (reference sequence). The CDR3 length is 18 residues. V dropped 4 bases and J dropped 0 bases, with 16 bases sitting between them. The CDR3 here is CASSSFGGKSSYNSPLHF. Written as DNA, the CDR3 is TGTGCCAGTAGTAGTTTCGGCGGGAAGAGCTCCTATAATTCACCCCTCCACTTT.

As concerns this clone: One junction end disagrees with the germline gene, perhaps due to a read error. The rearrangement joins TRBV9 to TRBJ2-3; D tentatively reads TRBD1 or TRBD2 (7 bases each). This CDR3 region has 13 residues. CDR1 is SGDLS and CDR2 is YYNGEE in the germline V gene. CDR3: CASSVLGEGALNF. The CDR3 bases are TGTGCCAGCAGCGTGCTCGGGGAGGGGGCACTGAATTTT.

CDR3 loop: CASNRVGYEQYF. The CDR3 bases are TGTGCCAGCAACAGGGTAGGCTACGAGCAGTACTTC. The chain combines TRBV2 with TRBJ2-7, with D perhaps matching TRBD1 (6 bases). The germline gives CDR1 SNHLY, CDR2 FYNNEI. Trimming took 7 bases from V and 3 from J, leaving 10 bases between them. This CDR3 is 12 amino acids long.

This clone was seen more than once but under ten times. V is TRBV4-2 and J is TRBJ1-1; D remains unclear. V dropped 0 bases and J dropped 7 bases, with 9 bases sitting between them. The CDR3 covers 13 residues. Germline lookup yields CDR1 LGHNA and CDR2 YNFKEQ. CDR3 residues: CASSQDEGVEAFF. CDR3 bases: TGTGCCAGCAGCCAAGATGAGGGTGTTGAAGCTTTCTTT.

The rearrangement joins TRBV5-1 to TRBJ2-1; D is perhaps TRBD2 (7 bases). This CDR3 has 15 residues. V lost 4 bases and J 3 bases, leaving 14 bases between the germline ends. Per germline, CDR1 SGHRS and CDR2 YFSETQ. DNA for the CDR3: TGCGCCAGCAGCCCGCGAGGGGGGGGCTACAATGAGCAGTTCTTC. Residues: CASSPRGGGYNEQFF.

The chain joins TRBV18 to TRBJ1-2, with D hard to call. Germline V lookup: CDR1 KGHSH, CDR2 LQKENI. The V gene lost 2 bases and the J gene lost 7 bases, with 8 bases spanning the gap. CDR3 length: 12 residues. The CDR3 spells CASSPTGVGYTF. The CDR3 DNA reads TGTGCCAGCTCACCAACGGGAGTTGGCTACACCTTC.

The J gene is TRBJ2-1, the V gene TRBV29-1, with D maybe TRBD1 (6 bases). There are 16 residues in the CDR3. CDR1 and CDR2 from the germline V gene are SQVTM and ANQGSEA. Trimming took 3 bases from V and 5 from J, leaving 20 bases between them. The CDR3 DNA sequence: TGCAGCGTTGACCCTCATGACAGGCCGGGGAACAATGAGCAGTTCTTC. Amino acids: CSVDPHDRPGNNEQFF.

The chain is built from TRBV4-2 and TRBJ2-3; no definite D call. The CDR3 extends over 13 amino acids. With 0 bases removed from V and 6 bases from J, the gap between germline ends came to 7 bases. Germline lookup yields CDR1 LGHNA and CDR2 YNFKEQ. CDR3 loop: CASSQDSRDTQYF. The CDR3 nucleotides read TGTGCCAGCAGCCAAGATAGTCGGGATACGCAGTATTTT.

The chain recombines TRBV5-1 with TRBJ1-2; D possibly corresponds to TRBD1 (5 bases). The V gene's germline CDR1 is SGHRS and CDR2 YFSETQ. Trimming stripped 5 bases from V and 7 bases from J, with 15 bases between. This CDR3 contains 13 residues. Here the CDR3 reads CASRTGETGGYTF. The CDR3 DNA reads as TGCGCCAGCAGAACGGGGGAGACCGGTGGCTACACCTTC.